This T cell receptor beta chain was observed in a study of blood T cell repertoires in COVID-19. Study in general: Researchers got acute and convalescent COVID-19 samples from the United States, Italy and Spain.

This CDR3 has 13 amino acids. Germline CDR1 reads WSHSY; CDR2 reads SAAADI. After removal of 5 bases from V and 7 bases from J, the junction contained 5 bases not matched to a gene. Study processing details: How many nucleated cells were present was estimated from reference gene primer amplification. Sequencing used immunoSEQ multiplex PCR; TCRdb keeps in-frame clones, though not all of them. V and J calls plus clone size are reproduced from that table; the DNA served to infer D and trimming. This table holds about 160,000 clones, around 80% found once. The chain is built from TRBV10-2 and TRBJ1-5; TRBD1 matches at 7 bases. The receptor's source is a woman aged 60 to 75 with acute or convalescent COVID-19. The sequencing sample was made of peripheral blood. The CDR3 is CASSPGTEQPQHF. DNA of the CDR3: TGCGCCAGCAGTCCCGGGACAGAACAGCCCCAGCATTTT.